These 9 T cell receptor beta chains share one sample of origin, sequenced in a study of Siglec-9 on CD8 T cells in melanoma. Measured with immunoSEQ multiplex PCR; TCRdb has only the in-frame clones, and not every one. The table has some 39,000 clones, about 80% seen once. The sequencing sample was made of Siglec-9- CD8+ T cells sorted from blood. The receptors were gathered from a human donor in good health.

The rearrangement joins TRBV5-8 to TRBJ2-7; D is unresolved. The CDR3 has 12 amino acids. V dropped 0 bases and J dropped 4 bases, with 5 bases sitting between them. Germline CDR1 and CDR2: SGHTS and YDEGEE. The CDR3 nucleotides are TGTGCCAGCAGCTTGGCGGTATACGAGCAGTACTTC. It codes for CASSLAVYEQYF. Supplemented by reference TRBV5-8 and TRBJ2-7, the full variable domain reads EAGVTQSPTHLIKTRGQQATLRCSPISGHTSVYWYQQALGLGLQFLLWYDEGEERNRGNFPPRFSGRQFPNYSSELNVNALELEDSALYLCASSLAVYEQYFGPGTRLTVT.

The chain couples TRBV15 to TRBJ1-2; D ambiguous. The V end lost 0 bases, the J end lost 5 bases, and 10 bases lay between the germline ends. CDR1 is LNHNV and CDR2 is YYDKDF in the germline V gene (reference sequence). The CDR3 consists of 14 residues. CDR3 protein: CATSRDQEEYGYTF. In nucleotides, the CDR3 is TGTGCCACCAGCAGAGACCAGGAGGAATATGGCTACACCTTC.

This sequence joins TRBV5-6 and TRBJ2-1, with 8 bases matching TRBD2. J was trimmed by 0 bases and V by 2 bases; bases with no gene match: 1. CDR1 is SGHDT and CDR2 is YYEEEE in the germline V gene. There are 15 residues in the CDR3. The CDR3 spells CASSLSGSSYNEQFF. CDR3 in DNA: TGTGCCAGCAGCTTAAGCGGGAGCTCCTACAATGAGCAGTTCTTC.

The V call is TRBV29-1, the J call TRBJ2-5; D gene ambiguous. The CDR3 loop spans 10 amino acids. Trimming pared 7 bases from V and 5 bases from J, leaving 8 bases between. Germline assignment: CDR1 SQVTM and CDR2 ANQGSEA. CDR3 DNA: TGCAGCGCGATTAGGGAGACCCAGTACTTC. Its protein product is CSAIRETQYF.

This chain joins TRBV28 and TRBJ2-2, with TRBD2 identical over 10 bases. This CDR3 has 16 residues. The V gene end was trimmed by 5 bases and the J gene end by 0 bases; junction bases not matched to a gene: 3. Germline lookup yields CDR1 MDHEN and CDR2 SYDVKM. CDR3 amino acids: CASSGLAEPNTGELFF. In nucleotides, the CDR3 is TGTGCCAGCAGTGGACTAGCGGAGCCGAACACCGGGGAGCTGTTTTTT.

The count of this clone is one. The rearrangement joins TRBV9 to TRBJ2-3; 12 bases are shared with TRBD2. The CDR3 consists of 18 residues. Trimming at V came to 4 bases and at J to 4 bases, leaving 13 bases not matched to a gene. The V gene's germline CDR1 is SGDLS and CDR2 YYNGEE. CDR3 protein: CASSSNPTSGGRADTQYF. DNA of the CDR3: TGTGCCAGCAGCTCCAACCCGACTAGCGGGGGAAGAGCAGATACGCAGTATTTT.

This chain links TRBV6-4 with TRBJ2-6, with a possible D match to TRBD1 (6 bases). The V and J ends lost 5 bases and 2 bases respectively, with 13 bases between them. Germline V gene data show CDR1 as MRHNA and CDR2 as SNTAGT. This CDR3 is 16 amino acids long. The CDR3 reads CASSRTATTGANVLTF. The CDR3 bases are TGTGCCAGCAGTCGGACAGCGACTACTGGGGCCAACGTCCTGACTTTC.

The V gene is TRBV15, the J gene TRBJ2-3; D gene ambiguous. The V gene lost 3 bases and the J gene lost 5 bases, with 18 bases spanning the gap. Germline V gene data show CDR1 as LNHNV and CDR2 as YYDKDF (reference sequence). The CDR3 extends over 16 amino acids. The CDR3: CATSSVAPPYLDTQYF. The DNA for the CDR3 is TGTGCCACCAGCAGCGTCGCGCCCCCTTATTTAGATACGCAGTATTTT.

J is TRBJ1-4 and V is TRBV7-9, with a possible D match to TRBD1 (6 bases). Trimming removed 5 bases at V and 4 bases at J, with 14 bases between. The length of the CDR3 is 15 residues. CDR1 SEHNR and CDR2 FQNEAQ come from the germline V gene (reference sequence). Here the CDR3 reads CASSPAGVINEKLFF. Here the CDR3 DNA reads TGTGCCAGCAGCCCAGCAGGGGTGATTAATGAAAAACTGTTTTTT. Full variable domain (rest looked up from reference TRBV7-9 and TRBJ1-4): DTGVSQNPRHKITKRGQNVTFRCDPISEHNRLYWYRQTLGQGPEFLTYFQNEAQLEKSRLLSDRFSAERPKGSFSTLEIQRTEQGDSAMYLCASSPAGVINEKLFFGSGTQLSVL.